This T cell receptor beta chain was profiled in a study of T cell changes during pregnancy in multiple sclerosis. Produced via immunoSEQ multiplex PCR; TCRdb's table is partial and in-frame only. This table holds about 98,000 clones, under 95% found once. Germline lookup yields CDR1 SGHDN and CDR2 FVKESK. V shed 0 bases, J shed 3 bases, and the junction held 10 bases outside the gene matches. This CDR3 contains 17 residues. Material: peripheral blood, obtained after pregnancy. The TCR originated in a female donor in good health, enrolled as a control in a pregnancy study. The chain links TRBV14 to TRBJ2-7, with 8 nucleotides matching TRBD2. Written as DNA, the CDR3 is TGTGCCAGCAGCCAAGATTTTCGGTCTAGCGGGTTCTACGAGCAGTACTTC. It encodes CASSQDFRSSGFYEQYF. Complete variable domain (other parts from reference TRBV14 and TRBJ2-7): EAGVTQFPSHSVIEKGQTVTLRCDPISGHDNLYWYRRVMGKEIKFLLHFVKESKQDESGMPNNRFLAERTGGTYSTLKVQPAELEDSGVYFCASSQDFRSSGFYEQYFGPGTRLTVT.